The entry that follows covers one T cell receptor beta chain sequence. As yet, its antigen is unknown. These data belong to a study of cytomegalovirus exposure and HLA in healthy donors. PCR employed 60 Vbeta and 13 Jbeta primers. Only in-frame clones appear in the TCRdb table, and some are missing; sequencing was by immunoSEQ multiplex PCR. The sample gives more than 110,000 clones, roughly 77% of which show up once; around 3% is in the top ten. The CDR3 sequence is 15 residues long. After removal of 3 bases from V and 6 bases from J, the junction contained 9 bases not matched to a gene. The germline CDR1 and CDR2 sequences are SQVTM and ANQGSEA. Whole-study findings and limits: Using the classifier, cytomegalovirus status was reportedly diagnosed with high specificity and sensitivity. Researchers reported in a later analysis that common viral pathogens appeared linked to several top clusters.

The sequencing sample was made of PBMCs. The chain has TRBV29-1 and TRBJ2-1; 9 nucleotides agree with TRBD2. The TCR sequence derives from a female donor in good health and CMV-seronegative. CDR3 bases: TGCAGCGTTGATTCTTGGCTAGCGGGGACCAATGAGCAGTTCTTC. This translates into CSVDSWLAGTNEQFF.